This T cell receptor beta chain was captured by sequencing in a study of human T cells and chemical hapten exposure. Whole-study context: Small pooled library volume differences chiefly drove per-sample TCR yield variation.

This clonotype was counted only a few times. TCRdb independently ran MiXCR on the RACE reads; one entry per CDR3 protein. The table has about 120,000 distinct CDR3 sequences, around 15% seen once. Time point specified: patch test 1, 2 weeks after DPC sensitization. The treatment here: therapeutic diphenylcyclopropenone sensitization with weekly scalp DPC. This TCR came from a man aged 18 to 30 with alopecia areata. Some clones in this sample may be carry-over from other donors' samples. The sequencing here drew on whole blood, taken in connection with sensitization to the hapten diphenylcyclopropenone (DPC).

The CDR3 DNA follows: TGCAGTGCTAGATCCGATGGACTCATCTTAGAGACCCAGTACTTC. Translated, it gives CSARSDGLILETQYF. This chain joins TRBV20-1 and TRBJ2-5; perhaps TRBD2 as D (5 bases). The CDR3 length is 15 residues. Trimming took 2 bases from V and 4 from J, leaving 17 bases between them. Germline assignment: CDR1 DFQATT and CDR2 SNEGSKA (reference sequence).